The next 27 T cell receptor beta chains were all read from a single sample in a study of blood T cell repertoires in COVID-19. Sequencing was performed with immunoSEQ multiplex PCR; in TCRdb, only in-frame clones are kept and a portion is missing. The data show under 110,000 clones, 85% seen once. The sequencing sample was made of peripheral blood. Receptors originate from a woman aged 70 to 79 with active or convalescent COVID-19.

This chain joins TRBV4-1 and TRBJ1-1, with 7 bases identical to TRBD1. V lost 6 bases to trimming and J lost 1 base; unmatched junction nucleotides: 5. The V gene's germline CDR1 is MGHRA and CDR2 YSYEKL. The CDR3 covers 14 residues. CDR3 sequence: CASRLGQENTEAFF. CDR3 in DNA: TGCGCCAGCAGGCTAGGACAGGAGAACACTGAAGCTTTCTTT.

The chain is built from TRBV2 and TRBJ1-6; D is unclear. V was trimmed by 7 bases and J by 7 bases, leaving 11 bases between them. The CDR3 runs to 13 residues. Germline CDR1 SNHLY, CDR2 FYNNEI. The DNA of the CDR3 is TGTGCCAGCACCGGACTGCAGAATTCACCCCTCCACTTT. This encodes CASTGLQNSPLHF.

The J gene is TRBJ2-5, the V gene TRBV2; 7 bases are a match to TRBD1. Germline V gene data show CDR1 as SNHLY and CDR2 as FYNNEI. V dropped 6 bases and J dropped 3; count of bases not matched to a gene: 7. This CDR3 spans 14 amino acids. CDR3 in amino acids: CASRRDSPKETQYF. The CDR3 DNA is TGTGCCAGCAGGAGGGACAGTCCTAAAGAGACCCAGTACTTC.

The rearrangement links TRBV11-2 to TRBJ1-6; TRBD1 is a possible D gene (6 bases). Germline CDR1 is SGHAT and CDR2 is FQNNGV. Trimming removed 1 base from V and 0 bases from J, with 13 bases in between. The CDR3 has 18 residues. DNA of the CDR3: TGTGCCAGCAGCTTAGCCCTCGGGGGGGCCTCCTATAATTCACCCCTCCACTTT. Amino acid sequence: CASSLALGGASYNSPLHF.

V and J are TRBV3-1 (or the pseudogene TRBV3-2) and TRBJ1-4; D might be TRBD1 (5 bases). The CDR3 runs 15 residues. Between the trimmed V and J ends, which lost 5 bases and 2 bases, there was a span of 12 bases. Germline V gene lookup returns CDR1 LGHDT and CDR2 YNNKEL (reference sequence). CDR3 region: CASSSGQATNEKLFF. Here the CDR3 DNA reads TGTGCCAGCAGCTCCGGACAAGCTACTAATGAAAAACTGTTTTTT.

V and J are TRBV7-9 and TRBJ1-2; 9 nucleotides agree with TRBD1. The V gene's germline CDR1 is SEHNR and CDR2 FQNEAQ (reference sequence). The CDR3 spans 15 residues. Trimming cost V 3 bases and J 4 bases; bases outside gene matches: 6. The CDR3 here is CASSFGRGQGYGYTF. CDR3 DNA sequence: TGTGCCAGCAGCTTCGGGCGGGGACAGGGCTATGGCTACACCTTC.

CDR3 residues: CASSNVQGTEYEQYF. The CDR3 DNA follows: TGTGCCAGCAGTAATGTCCAGGGGACAGAGTACGAGCAGTACTTC. The chain couples TRBV5-4 to TRBJ2-7, with 7 bases matching TRBD1. This CDR3 is built from 15 residues. The V gene's germline CDR1 is SGHNT and CDR2 YYREEE (reference sequence). The junction had 12 bases not matched to a gene; V was cut back by 5 bases and J by 4 bases.

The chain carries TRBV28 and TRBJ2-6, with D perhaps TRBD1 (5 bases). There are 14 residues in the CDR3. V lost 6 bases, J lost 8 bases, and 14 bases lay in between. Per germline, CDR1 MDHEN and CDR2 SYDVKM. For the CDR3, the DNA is TGTGCCAGCAGCTTCATTAGACAGCCCAACGTCCTGACTTTC. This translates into CASSFIRQPNVLTF.

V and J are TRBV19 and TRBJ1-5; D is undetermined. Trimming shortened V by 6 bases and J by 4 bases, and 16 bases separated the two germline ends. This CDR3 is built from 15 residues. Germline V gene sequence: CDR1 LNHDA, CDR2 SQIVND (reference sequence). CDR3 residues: CASSPMRQMNQPQHF. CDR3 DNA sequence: TGTGCCAGTAGCCCCATGCGGCAGATGAATCAGCCCCAGCATTTT.

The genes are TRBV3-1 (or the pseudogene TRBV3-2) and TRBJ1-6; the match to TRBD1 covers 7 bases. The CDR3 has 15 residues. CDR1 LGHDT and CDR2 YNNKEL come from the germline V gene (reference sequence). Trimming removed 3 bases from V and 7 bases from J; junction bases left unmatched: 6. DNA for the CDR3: TGTGCCAGCAGCCATCCCGGGACAGTAAATTCACCCCTCCACTTT. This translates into CASSHPGTVNSPLHF.

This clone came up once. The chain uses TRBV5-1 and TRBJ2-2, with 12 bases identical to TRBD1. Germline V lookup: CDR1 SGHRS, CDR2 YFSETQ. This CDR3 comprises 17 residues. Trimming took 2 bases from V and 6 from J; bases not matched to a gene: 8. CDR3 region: CASSFGPGTGGAGELFF. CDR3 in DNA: TGCGCCAGCAGCTTTGGGCCCGGGACAGGGGGCGCCGGGGAGCTGTTTTTT. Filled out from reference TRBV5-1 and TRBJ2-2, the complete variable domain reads KAGVTQTPRYLIKTRGQQVTLSCSPISGHRSVSWYQQTPGQGLQFLFEYFSETQRNKGNFPGRFSGRQFSNSRSEMNVSTLELGDSALYLCASSFGPGTGGAGELFFGEGSRLTVL.

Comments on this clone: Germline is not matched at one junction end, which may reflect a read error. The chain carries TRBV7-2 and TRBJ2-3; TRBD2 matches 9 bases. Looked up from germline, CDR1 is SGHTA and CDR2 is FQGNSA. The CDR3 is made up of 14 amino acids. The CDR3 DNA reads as TGTGCCAGCAGCTCAGGGACTAGCAGAGATACGCAGTATTTT. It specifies CASSSGTSRDTQYF.

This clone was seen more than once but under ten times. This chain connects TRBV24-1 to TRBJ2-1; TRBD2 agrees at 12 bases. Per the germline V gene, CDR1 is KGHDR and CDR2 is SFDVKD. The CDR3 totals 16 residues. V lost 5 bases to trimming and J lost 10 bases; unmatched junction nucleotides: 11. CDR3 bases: TGTGCCACCAGTGCGGCTAGCGGGAGGGCCTTGTGGGAGCAGTTCTTC. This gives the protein CATSAASGRALWEQFF.

The CDR3 reads CASSLDSGRVYNEQFF. CDR3 nucleotides: TGTGCCAGCAGCTTAGATAGCGGGAGGGTCTATAATGAGCAGTTCTTC. The V gene is TRBV11-2, the J gene TRBJ2-1; TRBD2 matches at 11 bases. CDR3 length equals 16 residues. Trimming took 0 bases from V and 7 from J; bases not matched to a gene: 5. Looked up from germline, CDR1 is SGHAT and CDR2 is FQNNGV.

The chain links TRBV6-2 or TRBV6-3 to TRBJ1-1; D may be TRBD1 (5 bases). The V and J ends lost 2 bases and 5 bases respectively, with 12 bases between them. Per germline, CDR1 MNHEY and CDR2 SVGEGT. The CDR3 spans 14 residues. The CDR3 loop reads CASSYARALTEAFF. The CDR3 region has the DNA TGTGCCAGCAGTTACGCCAGGGCCCTGACTGAAGCTTTCTTT.

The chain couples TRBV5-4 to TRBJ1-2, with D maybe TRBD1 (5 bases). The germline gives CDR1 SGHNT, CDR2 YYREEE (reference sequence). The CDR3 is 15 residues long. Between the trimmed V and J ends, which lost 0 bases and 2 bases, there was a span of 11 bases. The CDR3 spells CASSLVQGLNYGYTF. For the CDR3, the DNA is TGTGCCAGCAGCTTGGTCCAGGGTCTAAACTATGGCTACACCTTC. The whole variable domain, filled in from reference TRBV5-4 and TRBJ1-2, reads ETGVTQSPTHLIKTRGQQVTLRCSSQSGHNTVSWYQQALGQGPQFIFQYYREEENGRGNFPPRFSGLQFPNYSSELNVNALELDDSALYLCASSLVQGLNYGYTFGSGTRLTVV.

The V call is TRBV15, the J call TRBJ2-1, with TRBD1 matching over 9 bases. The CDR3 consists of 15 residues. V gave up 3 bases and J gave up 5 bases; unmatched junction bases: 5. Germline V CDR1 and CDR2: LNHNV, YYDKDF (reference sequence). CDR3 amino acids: CATSSGTGKDNEQFF. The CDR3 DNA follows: TGTGCCACCAGCAGCGGGACAGGGAAAGACAATGAGCAGTTCTTC.

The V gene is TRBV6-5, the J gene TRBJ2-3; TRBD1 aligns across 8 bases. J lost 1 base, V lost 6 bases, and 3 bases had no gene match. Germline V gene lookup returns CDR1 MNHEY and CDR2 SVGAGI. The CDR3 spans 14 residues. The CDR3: CASSRGRGTDTQYF. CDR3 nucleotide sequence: TGTGCCAGCAGCAGGGGGCGCGGCACAGATACGCAGTATTTT.

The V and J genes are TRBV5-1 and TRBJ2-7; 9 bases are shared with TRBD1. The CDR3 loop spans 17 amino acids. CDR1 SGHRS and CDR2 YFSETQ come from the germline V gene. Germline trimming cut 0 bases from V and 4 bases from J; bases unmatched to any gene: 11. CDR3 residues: CASSLGPTGQGSYEQYF. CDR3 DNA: TGCGCCAGCAGCTTGGGGCCTACGGGACAGGGCTCGTACGAGCAGTACTTC.

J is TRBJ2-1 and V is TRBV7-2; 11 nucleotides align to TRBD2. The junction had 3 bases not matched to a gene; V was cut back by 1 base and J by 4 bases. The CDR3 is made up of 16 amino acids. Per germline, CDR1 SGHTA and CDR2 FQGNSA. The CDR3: CASSLVSGRGYNEQFF. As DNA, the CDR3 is TGTGCCAGCAGCTTAGTTAGCGGGAGGGGATACAATGAGCAGTTCTTC.

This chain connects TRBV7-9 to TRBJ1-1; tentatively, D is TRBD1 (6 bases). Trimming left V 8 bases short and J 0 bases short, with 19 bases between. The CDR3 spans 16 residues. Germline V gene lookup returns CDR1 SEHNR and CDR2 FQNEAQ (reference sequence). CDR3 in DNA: TGTGCCAGCGTGCGGGGGGCGCATGTACTGAACACTGAAGCTTTCTTT. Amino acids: CASVRGAHVLNTEAFF.

The CDR3 region has the DNA TGTGCCAGCAGCCAAGGGGAGATAGGGTCAAGCTATGGCTACACCTTC. It specifies CASSQGEIGSSYGYTF. The J gene is TRBJ1-2, the V gene TRBV3-1 (or the pseudogene TRBV3-2); D gene ambiguous. CDR3 size: 16 residues. From germline, CDR1 is LGHDT and CDR2 YNNKEL (reference sequence). Trimming stripped 1 base from V and 4 bases from J, with 16 bases between.

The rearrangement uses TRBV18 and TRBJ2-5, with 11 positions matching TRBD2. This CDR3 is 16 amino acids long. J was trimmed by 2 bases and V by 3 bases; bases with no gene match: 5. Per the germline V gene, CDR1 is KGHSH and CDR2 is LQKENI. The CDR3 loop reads CASSPQLAGVQETQYF. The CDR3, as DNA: TGTGCCAGCTCACCCCAACTAGCGGGGGTACAAGAGACCCAGTACTTC.

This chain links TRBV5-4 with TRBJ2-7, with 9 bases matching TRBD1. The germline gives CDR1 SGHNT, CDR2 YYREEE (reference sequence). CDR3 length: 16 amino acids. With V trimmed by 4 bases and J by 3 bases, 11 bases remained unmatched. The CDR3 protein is CASSGGMDRGGYEQYF. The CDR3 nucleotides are TGTGCCAGCAGCGGAGGGATGGACAGGGGTGGCTACGAGCAGTACTTC.

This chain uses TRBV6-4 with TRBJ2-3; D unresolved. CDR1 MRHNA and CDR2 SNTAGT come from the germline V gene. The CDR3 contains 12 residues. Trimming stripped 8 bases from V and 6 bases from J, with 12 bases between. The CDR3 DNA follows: TGTGCCAGCGGCGACCTGAGGGATACGCAGTATTTT. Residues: CASGDLRDTQYF.

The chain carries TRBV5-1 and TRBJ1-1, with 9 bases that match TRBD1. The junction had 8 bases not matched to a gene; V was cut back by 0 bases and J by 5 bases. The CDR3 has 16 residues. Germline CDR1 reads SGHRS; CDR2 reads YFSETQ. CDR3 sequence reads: CASSLDRIGTGTEAFF. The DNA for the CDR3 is TGCGCCAGCAGCTTGGACCGGATAGGGACAGGGACTGAAGCTTTCTTT.

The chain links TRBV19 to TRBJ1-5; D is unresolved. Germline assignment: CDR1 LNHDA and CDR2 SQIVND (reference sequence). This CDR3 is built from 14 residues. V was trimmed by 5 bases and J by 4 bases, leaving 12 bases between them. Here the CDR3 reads CASSPRSDNQPQHF. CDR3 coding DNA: TGTGCCAGTAGTCCCCGGAGTGATAATCAGCCCCAGCATTTT.